The 20 T cell receptor beta chains given below trace back to one sample, sequenced in a study of CD8 T cells in ankylosing spondylitis (dated by TCRdb to about 2017). Libraries were made using 5' RACE. The reads were generated on an Illumina HiSeq 2500. The raw public data were reprocessed by TCRdb itself: fastp quality trimming at Q25, MiXCR clonotype calling, in-frame beta chains only. All rows with the same CDR3 protein become a single entry with the most common DNA and genes. In this sample the table shows some 38,000 distinct CDR3 sequences, 10% to 13% of which occur a single time. The ten largest clonotypes hold about a sixth of the sample. Material for sequencing was blood, either unsorted or a sorted T cell fraction (not recorded which). These receptors all come from a male donor with ankylosing spondylitis or in good health (not recorded which).

In this sample, this clonotype turned up a few times. CDR3 sequence reads: CASSQSAGPRSLYTQYF. Written as DNA, the CDR3 is TGCGCCAGCAGCCAGTCCGCAGGTCCGAGGAGTCTGTATACGCAGTATTTT. This chain links TRBV4-1 with TRBJ2-3; no definite D call. Germline loops: CDR1 MGHRA, CDR2 YSYEKL. This CDR3 spans 17 amino acids. Trimming removed 3 bases at V and 7 bases at J, with 23 bases between.

This clonotype was seen repeatedly, ten times or more. The chain links TRBV19 to TRBJ2-1; a possible D gene is TRBD2 (6 bases). The length of the CDR3 is 13 residues. Germline CDR1 reads LNHDA; CDR2 reads SQIVND (reference sequence). The germline V and J ends were trimmed by 5 bases and 8 bases, with 13 bases remaining between them. DNA of the CDR3: TGTGCCAGTAGTCTACGAGCGGGCGATGAGCAGTTCTTC. Translation gives CASSLRAGDEQFF. Based on the CDR3 plus reference TRBV19 and TRBJ2-1, the full variable domain is DGGITQSPKYLFRKEGQNVTLSCEQNLNHDAMYWYRQDPGQGLRLIYYSQIVNDFQKGDIAEGYSVSREKKESFPLTVTSAQKNPTAFYLCASSLRAGDEQFFGPGTRLTVL.

This clonotype was seen many times. The rearrangement links TRBV3-1 to TRBJ2-5; 8 nucleotides align to TRBD2. This CDR3 spans 17 amino acids. Germline CDR1 and CDR2: LGHDT and YNNKEL (reference sequence). J gave up 1 base and V 1 base, and 8 bases lay outside the gene matches. DNA for the CDR3: TGTGCCAGCAGCCAAGGATTTGCGGGAGGACCCCAAGAGACCCAGTACTTC. Protein product: CASSQGFAGGPQETQYF.

This clonotype was observed at least ten times. V and J are TRBV4-2 and TRBJ2-2, with TRBD1 matching 9 bases. The ends lost 1 base at V and 0 bases at J; junction bases unmatched: 0. Germline V gives CDR1 LGHNA, CDR2 YNFKEQ. There are 16 residues in the CDR3. CDR3 nucleotide sequence: TGTGCCAGCAGCCAAGGACAGGGGGCGAACACCGGGGAGCTGTTTTTT. Translating gives CASSQGQGANTGELFF.

This clonotype showed up many times. This chain links TRBV20-1 with TRBJ2-4; 8 nucleotides agree with TRBD2. With V trimmed by 6 bases and J by 2 bases, 9 bases remained unmatched. The germline CDR1 and CDR2 sequences are DFQATT and SNEGSKA (reference sequence). This CDR3 spans 15 amino acids. CDR3 protein: CSATSGRRTKNIQYF. DNA of the CDR3: TGCAGTGCGACGAGCGGGAGACGGACCAAAAACATTCAGTACTTC.

This clonotype was observed a handful of times. V usage is TRBV20-1 and J usage is TRBJ1-6; TRBD1 might be the D (6 bases). V dropped 1 base and J dropped 7 bases, with 8 bases sitting between them. The CDR3 consists of 13 residues. Per the germline V gene, CDR1 is DFQATT and CDR2 is SNEGSKA (reference sequence). The CDR3 loop is CSARGRGNSPLHF. The DNA of the CDR3 is TGCAGTGCTAGAGGGAGGGGGAATTCACCCCTCCACTTT.

This clonotype was seen many times. The chain has TRBV5-1 and TRBJ1-4; 8 nucleotides agree with TRBD1. This CDR3 comprises 14 residues. The ends lost 1 base at V and 5 bases at J; junction bases unmatched: 1. CDR1 and CDR2 (germline): SGHRS, YFSETQ. DNA of the CDR3: TGCGCCAGCAGCTTGACAGGGGGAAATGAAAAACTGTTTTTT. Translating it yields CASSLTGGNEKLFF.

There are many counts of this clonotype. The chain has TRBV19 and TRBJ1-5, with D perhaps TRBD1 (6 bases). Trimming took 3 bases from V and 4 from J, leaving 13 bases between them. This CDR3 has 15 amino acids. In germline, CDR1 is LNHDA, CDR2 SQIVND (reference sequence). Here the CDR3 DNA reads TGTGCCAGTAGTATTGGGGCAGGGGTAAATCAGCCCCAGCATTTT. Translated: CASSIGAGVNQPQHF. Combining the CDR3 with reference TRBV19 and TRBJ1-5 gives the whole variable domain DGGITQSPKYLFRKEGQNVTLSCEQNLNHDAMYWYRQDPGQGLRLIYYSQIVNDFQKGDIAEGYSVSREKKESFPLTVTSAQKNPTAFYLCASSIGAGVNQPQHFGDGTRLSIL.

This clonotype was recorded many times. The chain employs TRBV4-1 and TRBJ2-1; the match to TRBD1 covers 8 bases. Germline trimming cut 2 bases from V and 2 bases from J; bases unmatched to any gene: 5. This CDR3 is 16 amino acids long. Looked up from germline, CDR1 is MGHRA and CDR2 is YSYEKL. CDR3 amino acids: CASSQLMTGAYNEQFF. DNA of the CDR3: TGCGCCAGCAGCCAATTAATGACAGGGGCCTACAATGAGCAGTTCTTC.

This clonotype was counted at least ten times. The chain joins TRBV20-1 to TRBJ2-7; no firm D call. The length of the CDR3 is 15 residues. CDR1 is DFQATT and CDR2 is SNEGSKA in the germline V gene (reference sequence). V lost 1 base and J lost 5, with 18 bases in between. This CDR3 reads CSARVTPIRWDEQYF. The CDR3 coding sequence is TGCAGTGCTAGAGTAACCCCAATCAGGTGGGACGAGCAGTACTTC.

This clonotype came up many times. At one end, the junction sequence differs from germline, possibly due to a read error. The chain joins TRBV14 to TRBJ2-1; D gene uncertain. The CDR3 has 13 amino acids. Looked up from germline, CDR1 is SGHDN and CDR2 is FVKESK. CDR3 loop: CASSMQPGLNEVF. CDR3 sequence (DNA): TGTGCCAGCAGCATGCAACCCGGTCTCAATGAGGTCTTC.

This clonotype was seen at least ten times. The chain joins TRBV14 to TRBJ1-5; D not resolved. This CDR3 region has 16 residues. V lost 1 base to trimming and J lost 3 bases, with 13 bases between them. Looked up from germline, CDR1 is SGHDN and CDR2 is FVKESK. CDR3 in DNA: TGTGCCAGCAGCCAAGGAGGGTCGGGGATCAATCAGCCCCAGCATTTT. It translates to CASSQGGSGINQPQHF.

This clonotype was seen ten or more times. J is TRBJ1-1 and V is TRBV12-3 or TRBV12-4; 7 bases map to TRBD1. The V gene end was trimmed by 3 bases and the J gene end by 1 base; junction bases not matched to a gene: 2. CDR3 size: 14 residues. The CDR3 sequence: CASSFTGENTEAFF. CDR3 bases: TGTGCCAGCAGTTTTACAGGGGAGAACACTGAAGCTTTCTTT.

In this sample, this clonotype turned up many times. V is TRBV11-2 and J is TRBJ2-1; 8 nucleotides align to TRBD2. V trimming: 1 base; J trimming: 6 bases; junction bases outside the gene matches: 8. Germline V gene lookup returns CDR1 SGHAT and CDR2 FQNNGV. The CDR3 has 16 residues. The CDR3 DNA sequence: TGTGCCAGCAGCTTAGCCCCGAGGAGCGGGAGCAATGAGCAGTTCTTC. Its translation: CASSLAPRSGSNEQFF.

Ten or more counts support this clonotype. The chain links TRBV9 to TRBJ2-3; TRBD2 might be the D (5 bases). This CDR3 contains 15 residues. Trimming pared 0 bases from V and 1 base from J, leaving 9 bases between. Per germline, CDR1 SGDLS and CDR2 YYNGEE. The CDR3 sequence is CASSVDNGGTDTQYF. The CDR3 nucleotides are TGTGCCAGCAGCGTAGATAACGGGGGCACAGATACGCAGTATTTT.

This clonotype was seen repeatedly, ten times or more. This CDR3 reads CAISDRSKGGTEAFF. CDR3 nucleotides: TGTGCCATCAGTGACCGATCAAAGGGAGGGACTGAAGCTTTCTTT. V usage is TRBV10-3 and J usage is TRBJ1-1; the D is unclear. This CDR3 is 15 amino acids long. V was trimmed by 3 bases and J by 5 bases, leaving 16 bases between them. Germline-derived CDR1 and CDR2 are ENHRY and SYGVKD.

This clonotype was found many times. The chain joins TRBV7-2 to TRBJ2-3; D is undetermined. Germline-derived CDR1 and CDR2 are SGHTA and FQGNSA. CDR3 size: 12 residues. The V end was cut by 6 bases, the J end by 4 bases, with 8 bases between. CDR3 bases: TGTGCCAGCAGACCAGCCGCAGATACGCAGTATTTT. Protein product: CASRPAADTQYF.

In its sample, this clonotype ranks as medium-sized (0.01 to 0.1%). The V and J genes are TRBV5-1 and TRBJ2-5; the D gene could be TRBD1 or TRBD2 (5 bases each). The CDR3 extends over 14 amino acids. Germline assignment: CDR1 SGHRS and CDR2 YFSETQ. The ends were cut back, 4 bases at V and 0 bases at J, with 10 bases in the middle. The CDR3 bases are TGCGCCAGCAGCCGGGGCCGGGACCAAGAGACCCAGTACTTC. Translated, it gives CASSRGRDQETQYF.

This clonotype has at least ten counts. The CDR3 protein is CASSPDRGRGYTF. For the CDR3, the DNA is TGTGCCAGCAGCCCGGACAGGGGGCGCGGCTACACCTTC. V and J are TRBV7-9 and TRBJ1-2; 11 bases fit TRBD1. Trimming cost V 5 bases and J 8 bases; bases outside gene matches: 4. The CDR3 length is 13 residues. Germline CDR1 and CDR2: SEHNR and FQNEAQ (reference sequence).

This clonotype was counted many times. The J gene is TRBJ2-1, the V gene TRBV5-1; D perhaps matches TRBD2 (5 bases). Between the trimmed V and J ends, which lost 7 bases and 6 bases, there was a span of 17 bases. CDR3 length: 14 residues. Germline lookup yields CDR1 SGHRS and CDR2 YFSETQ. The CDR3 bases are TGCGCCAGCGGCGGTGGACTGGACTTCAATGAGCAGTTCTTC. Its translation is CASGGGLDFNEQFF.